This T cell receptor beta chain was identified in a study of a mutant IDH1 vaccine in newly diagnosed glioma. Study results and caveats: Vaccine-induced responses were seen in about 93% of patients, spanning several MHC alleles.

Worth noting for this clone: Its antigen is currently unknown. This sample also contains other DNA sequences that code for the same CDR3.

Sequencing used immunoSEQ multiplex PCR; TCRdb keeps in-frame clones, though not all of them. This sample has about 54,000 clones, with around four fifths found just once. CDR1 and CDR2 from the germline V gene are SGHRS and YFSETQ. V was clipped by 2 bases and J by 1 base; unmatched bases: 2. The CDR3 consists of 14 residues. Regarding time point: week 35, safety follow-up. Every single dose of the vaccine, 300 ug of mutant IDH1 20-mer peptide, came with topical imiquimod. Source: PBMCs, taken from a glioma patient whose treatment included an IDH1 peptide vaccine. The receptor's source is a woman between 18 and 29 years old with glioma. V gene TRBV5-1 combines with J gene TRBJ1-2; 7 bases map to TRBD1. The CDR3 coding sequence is TGCGCCAGCAGCTTAACAGGGGATAACTATGGCTACACCTTC. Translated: CASSLTGDNYGYTF.